A selection of T cell receptor beta chains follows, all from one sample in a study of T cells in Graves' hyperthyroidism and ophthalmopathy. TCRdb recomputed calls from the multiplex PCR reads with MiXCR, one row per CDR3 protein. This sample has hundreds of thousands of distinct CDR3 sequences, with over 35% found just once. Input material: blood. These receptors originate from a man aged 18 to 29 with Graves' hyperthyroidism. Both conserved end residues are part of each CDR3.

V gene: TRBV13
J gene: TRBJ2-5
CDR3 protein: CASSHDEGETQYF

V gene: TRBV7-6
J gene: TRBJ2-7
CDR3 protein: CASSPSGTAPYEQYF

V gene: TRBV15
J gene: TRBJ2-2
CDR3 protein: CATSSVVDTGELFF

V gene: TRBV7-6
J gene: TRBJ2-5
CDR3 protein: CASSRYRGFQETQYF

V gene: TRBV6-6
J gene: TRBJ1-5
CDR3 protein: CASSYDRERRNQPQHF

V gene: TRBV7-2
J gene: TRBJ1-1
CDR3 protein: CASSYSAGPSAFF

V gene: TRBV7-9
J gene: TRBJ1-6
CDR3 protein: CASSTQYNSPLHF

V gene: TRBV11-2
J gene: TRBJ2-7
CDR3 protein: CASSLYTGWHEQYF

V gene: TRBV15
J gene: TRBJ2-7
CDR3 protein: CATSRYSGVNEQYF

V gene: TRBV29-1
J gene: TRBJ2-5
CDR3 protein: CSVAKGQDGETQYF

V gene: TRBV7-6
J gene: TRBJ1-5
CDR3 protein: CASSLAPAQPQHF

V gene: TRBV5-1
J gene: TRBJ2-5
CDR3 protein: CASTLRGGVETQYF

V gene: TRBV25-1
J gene: TRBJ1-3
CDR3 protein: CASSRRGYSSGNTIYF

V gene: TRBV20-1
J gene: TRBJ2-5
CDR3 protein: CSAREGSETQYF

V gene: TRBV7-9
J gene: TRBJ2-7
CDR3 protein: CASSSHSYEQYF

V gene: TRBV20-1
J gene: TRBJ1-4
CDR3 protein: CSARVNPNEKLFF

V gene: TRBV7-9
J gene: TRBJ2-2
CDR3 protein: CASSQAGTGGTGELFF

V gene: TRBV20-1
J gene: TRBJ1-1
CDR3 protein: CSARSTQRLNTEAFF

V gene: TRBV12-3/TRBV12-4
J gene: TRBJ1-5
CDR3 protein: CASSFRGRNQPQHF

V gene: TRBV7-2
J gene: TRBJ2-7
CDR3 protein: CASSQGGTGSHEQYF

V gene: TRBV9
J gene: TRBJ2-5
CDR3 protein: CASSAAGGRGETQYF

V gene: TRBV9
J gene: TRBJ2-7
CDR3 protein: CASTGGRRRDFHSYEQYF

V gene: TRBV20-1
J gene: TRBJ1-2
CDR3 protein: CSARPLGTAIYGYTF

V gene: TRBV10-2
J gene: TRBJ2-7
CDR3 protein: CASSGWTSGDSSYEQYF

V gene: TRBV19
J gene: TRBJ1-1
CDR3 protein: CASSRARVNTEAFF

V gene: TRBV2
J gene: TRBJ2-5
CDR3 protein: CASSEKRTWDLPYF

V gene: TRBV19
J gene: TRBJ1-2
CDR3 protein: CATRTGGGYTF

V gene: TRBV19
J gene: TRBJ2-5
CDR3 protein: CASSKGLHETQYF

V gene: TRBV12-3/TRBV12-4
J gene: TRBJ2-2
CDR3 protein: CASSWSDGELFF

V gene: TRBV11-2
J gene: TRBJ1-1
CDR3 protein: CASSLGNTGWYTEAFF

V gene: TRBV12-3/TRBV12-4
J gene: TRBJ1-1
CDR3 protein: CASRVRGGNTEAFF

V gene: TRBV11-1
J gene: TRBJ1-6
CDR3 protein: CASSLEATGVGSPLHF

V gene: TRBV11-2
J gene: TRBJ2-6
CDR3 protein: CASTRRRGLVLTF

V gene: TRBV5-4
J gene: TRBJ2-2
CDR3 protein: CASSGRAGTGELFF

V gene: TRBV2
J gene: TRBJ2-5
CDR3 protein: CASSGGSGGYQETQYF

V gene: TRBV20-1
J gene: TRBJ2-7
CDR3 protein: CSATGTAPLEQYF

V gene: TRBV7-8
J gene: TRBJ1-6
CDR3 protein: CASSQLTTGNSPLHF

V gene: TRBV11-2
J gene: TRBJ2-5
CDR3 protein: CASSQLQGGEETQYF

V gene: TRBV9
J gene: TRBJ1-1
CDR3 protein: CASSPYVSQGPGTEAFF

V gene: TRBV29-1
J gene: TRBJ2-7
CDR3 protein: CSVPSGSYEQYF

V gene: TRBV5-1
J gene: TRBJ2-7
CDR3 protein: CASSSTGTPRYF

V gene: TRBV6-6
J gene: TRBJ1-1
CDR3 protein: CASSYLGRTEAFF

V gene: TRBV20-1
J gene: TRBJ1-2
CDR3 protein: CSARATARDGRYGYTF

V gene: TRBV7-9
J gene: TRBJ2-7
CDR3 protein: CASSIPTGAGSSYEQYF

V gene: TRBV11-1
J gene: TRBJ2-2
CDR3 protein: CASSRRVAGATGELFF

V gene: TRBV7-9
J gene: TRBJ1-1
CDR3 protein: CASSSGLHWQAFF

V gene: TRBV13
J gene: TRBJ2-7
CDR3 protein: CASSKTGTGAWEQYF

V gene: TRBV6-5
J gene: TRBJ2-7
CDR3 protein: CASSYGEERGYEQYF

V gene: TRBV25-1
J gene: TRBJ1-1
CDR3 protein: CASSSDRLMNTEAFF

V gene: TRBV20-1
J gene: TRBJ2-5
CDR3 protein: CSARTWGPETQYF

V gene: TRBV15
J gene: TRBJ1-2
CDR3 protein: CAPEEEDYGYTF